This TCR beta chain was recovered during a study of blood T cell repertoires in COVID-19. Participants, about 18 to 90 years old, spanned 24 US areas. The CDR3 contains 14 residues. Trimming removed 6 bases from V and 6 bases from J, with 17 bases in between. CDR1 and CDR2 (germline): SQVTM, ANQGSEA. TCRdb's copy holds only in-frame clones and misses some; the assay was immunoSEQ multiplex PCR. The repertoire holds more than 400,000 clones, with about nine tenths as singletons. Material for sequencing was PBMCs or T cells enriched from blood (not recorded which). J is TRBJ1-4 and V is TRBV29-1, with D maybe TRBD1 (5 bases). The receptor's source is a woman under 30 who had recovered from COVID-19. The CDR3 DNA follows: TGCAGCGTCCTCGATTTGTCGGGGGATGAAAAACTGTTTTTT. Amino acids: CSVLDLSGDEKLFF.